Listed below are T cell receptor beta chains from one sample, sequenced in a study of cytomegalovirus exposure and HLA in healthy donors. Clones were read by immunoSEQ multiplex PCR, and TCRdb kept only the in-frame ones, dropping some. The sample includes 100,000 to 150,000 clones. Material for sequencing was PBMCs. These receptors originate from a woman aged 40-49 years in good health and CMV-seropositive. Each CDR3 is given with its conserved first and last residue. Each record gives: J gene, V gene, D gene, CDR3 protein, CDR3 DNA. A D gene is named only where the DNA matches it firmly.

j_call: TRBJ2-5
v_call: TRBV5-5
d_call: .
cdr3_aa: CASSSSGETQYF
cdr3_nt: TGTGCCAGCAGCTCTTCCGGAGAGACCCAGTACTTC

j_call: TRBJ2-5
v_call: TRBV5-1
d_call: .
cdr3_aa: CASSLSGIVQETQYF
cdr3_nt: TGCGCCAGCAGCTTGTCTGGTATAGTCCAAGAGACCCAGTACTTC

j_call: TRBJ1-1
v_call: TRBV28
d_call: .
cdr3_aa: CASNRRGTEAFF
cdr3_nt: TGTGCCAGCAATCGGAGGGGCACTGAAGCTTTCTTT

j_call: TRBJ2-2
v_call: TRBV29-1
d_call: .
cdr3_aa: CSLESNTGELFF
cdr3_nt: TGCAGCCTAGAGAGCAACACCGGGGAGCTGTTTTTT

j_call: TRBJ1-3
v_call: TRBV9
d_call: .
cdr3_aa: CASSVVSGTTGNTIYF
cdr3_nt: TGTGCCAGCAGCGTAGTGTCCGGTACGACTGGAAACACCATATATTTT

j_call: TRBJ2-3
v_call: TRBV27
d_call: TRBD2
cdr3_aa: CASSSRMKGTNTQYF
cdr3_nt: TGTGCCAGCAGCAGCCGAATGAAGGGGACTAATACGCAGTATTTT

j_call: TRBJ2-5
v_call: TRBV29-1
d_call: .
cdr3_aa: CSVTPDSLQETQYF
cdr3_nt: TGCAGCGTTACCCCGGACAGCCTCCAAGAGACCCAGTACTTC

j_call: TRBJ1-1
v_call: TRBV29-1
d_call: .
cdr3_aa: CSAFRDTEAFF
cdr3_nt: TGCAGCGCCTTCAGGGACACTGAAGCTTTCTTT

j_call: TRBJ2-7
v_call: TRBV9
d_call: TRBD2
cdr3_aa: CASSALGTSGSYEQYF
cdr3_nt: TGTGCCAGCAGCGCCCTCGGGACTAGCGGCTCCTACGAGCAGTACTTC

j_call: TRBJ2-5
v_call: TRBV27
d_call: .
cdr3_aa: CASSLSRGLQETQYF
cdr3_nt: TGTGCCAGCAGTTTATCCCGAGGGCTCCAAGAGACCCAGTACTTC

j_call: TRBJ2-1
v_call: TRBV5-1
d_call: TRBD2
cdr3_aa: CASSLESSGRGNEQFF
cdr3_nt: TGCGCCAGCAGCTTGGAATCAAGCGGGAGAGGCAATGAGCAGTTCTTC

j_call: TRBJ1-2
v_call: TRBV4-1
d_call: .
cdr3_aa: CASSHLSGGDYGYTF
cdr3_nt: TGCGCCAGCAGCCACCTTTCTGGGGGCGACTATGGCTACACCTTC

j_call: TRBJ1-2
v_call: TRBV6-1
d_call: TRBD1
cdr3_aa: CASSPTGGILYGYTF
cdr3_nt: TGTGCCAGCAGTCCGACAGGGGGGATACTCTATGGCTACACCTTC

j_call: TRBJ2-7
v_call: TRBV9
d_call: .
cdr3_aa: CASSLSTGPNEQYF
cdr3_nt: TGTGCCAGCAGCCTATCGACAGGCCCCAACGAGCAGTACTTC

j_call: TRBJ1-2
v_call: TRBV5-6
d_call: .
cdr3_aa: CASSLPGNVYGYTF
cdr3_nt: TGTGCCAGCAGCTTGCCCGGTAACGTCTATGGCTACACCTTC

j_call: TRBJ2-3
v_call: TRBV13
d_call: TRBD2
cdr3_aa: CASSSGTTTDTQYF
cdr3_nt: TGTGCCAGCAGCTCTGGGACTACCACAGATACGCAGTATTTT

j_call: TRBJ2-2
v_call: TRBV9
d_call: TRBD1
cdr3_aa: CASSPRDSYTGELFF
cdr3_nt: TGTGCCAGCAGCCCTCGGGACAGCTACACCGGGGAGCTGTTTTTT

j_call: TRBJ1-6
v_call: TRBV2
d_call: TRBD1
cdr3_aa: CASRGDSSYNSPLHF
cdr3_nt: TGTGCCAGCAGGGGGGACAGCTCCTATAATTCACCCCTCCACTTT

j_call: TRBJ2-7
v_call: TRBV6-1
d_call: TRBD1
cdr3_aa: CASSEVSRTGVDEQYF
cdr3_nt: TGTGCCAGCAGTGAAGTCTCCCGGACAGGGGTCGACGAGCAGTACTTC

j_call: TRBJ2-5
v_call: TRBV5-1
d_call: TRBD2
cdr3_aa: CASSWGLAEETQYF
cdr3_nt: TGCGCCAGCAGCTGGGGACTAGCGGAGGAGACCCAGTACTTC

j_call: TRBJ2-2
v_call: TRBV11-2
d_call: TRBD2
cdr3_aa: CASSSPGLAGNTGELFF
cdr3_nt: TGTGCCAGCAGCTCGCCGGGACTAGCGGGGAACACCGGGGAGCTGTTTTTT

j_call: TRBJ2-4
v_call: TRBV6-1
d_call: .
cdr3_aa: CASRGSGPSENIQYF
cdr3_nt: TGTGCCAGCAGAGGATCAGGCCCCTCTGAAAACATTCAGTACTTC

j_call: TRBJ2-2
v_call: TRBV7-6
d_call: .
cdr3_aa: CASSWGRGGNTGELFF
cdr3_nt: TGTGCCAGCAGCTGGGGAAGGGGTGGAAACACCGGGGAGCTGTTTTTT

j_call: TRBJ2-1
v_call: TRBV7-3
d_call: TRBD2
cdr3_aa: CASSDRGATSGRGGAYNEQFF
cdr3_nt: TGTGCCAGCAGCGACAGAGGGGCGACTAGCGGGAGAGGGGGGGCATACAATGAGCAGTTCTTC

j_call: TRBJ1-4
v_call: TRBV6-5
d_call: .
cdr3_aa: CASSYPGGKLFF
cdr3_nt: TGTGCCAGCAGTTACCCGGGAGGAAAACTGTTTTTT

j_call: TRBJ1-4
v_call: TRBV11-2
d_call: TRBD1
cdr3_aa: CASSFSGQKNEKLFF
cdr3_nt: TGTGCCAGCAGCTTTTCGGGACAGAAGAATGAAAAACTGTTTTTT

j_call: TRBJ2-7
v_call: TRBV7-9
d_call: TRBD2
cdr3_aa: CASSLIGGRNEQYF
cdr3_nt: TGTGCCAGCAGCTTAATCGGCGGGAGAAACGAGCAGTACTTC

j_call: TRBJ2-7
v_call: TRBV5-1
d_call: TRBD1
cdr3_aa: CASSFTGTAYEQYF
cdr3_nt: TGCGCCAGCAGCTTCACCGGGACAGCCTACGAGCAGTACTTC

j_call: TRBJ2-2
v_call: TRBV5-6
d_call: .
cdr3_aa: CASSFPPTGELFF
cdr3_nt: TGTGCCAGCAGCTTCCCCCCTACCGGGGAGCTGTTTTTT

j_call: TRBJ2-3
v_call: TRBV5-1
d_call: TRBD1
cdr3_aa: CASSLQGAGTDTQYF
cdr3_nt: TGCGCCAGCAGCTTACAGGGGGCGGGCACAGATACGCAGTATTTT